This TCR beta chain was found in a study of beta chain features in type 1 diabetes (dated by TCRdb to between 2018 and 2020). A note on the overall study: Mean age, gender distribution, total cell number and subset yield did not differ between patients and healthy donors. A total of under 140,000,000 sorted cells were examined across all samples, and the number of cells per subset was strongly correlated with RNA yield. The study compared TCRB repertoires of sorted circulating CD4+ T cell subsets between recently diagnosed type 1 diabetes patients and matched healthy donors. Naive and central memory subsets were obtained from all 28 donors, but regulatory and stem cell-like memory subsets were isolated from only 8 patients and roughly eight healthy donors. The paper's findings and limits, for the study overall: Patients with type 1 diabetes made fewer insertions and deleted more nucleotides at VDJ recombination sites, implying thymic rearrangement abnormalities. HLA sub-analyses involved small numbers of individuals, so any influence of HLA type on TCRB rearrangement remained unresolved. PCR might favor shorter templates, but patient and control samples were amplified and corrected together, so any skew would affect both groups equally. A moderate but significant shortening of TCRB CDR3 length was observed in type 1 diabetes patients in all four CD4+ subsets. Naive, central memory and regulatory TCRB repertoires appeared to be more similar among patients than among healthy donors. Sequencing cDNA rather than genomic DNA could over-represent highly expressing activated cells, although activation and CD3 levels did not differ between groups.

The entire amount of isolated RNA was reverse transcribed using the High Capacity cDNA Reverse Transcription Kit, so the sequenced TCRB transcripts were expressed ones. Deep immunoSEQ sequencing was applied to naive, central memory and regulatory T cell samples, giving an average of roughly 3.6 million total reads per sample. Sorted cells were lysed in RLT buffer and RNA was extracted with DNase-treated RNeasy Micro or Mini kits, depending on cell number. Each cell subset was processed separately to prevent cross-contamination, with patient and healthy donor samples processed together. The immunoSEQ multiplex PCR was used to amplify TCRB sequences from cDNA, yielding 87-bp fragments that span the CDR3 region. Sequencing of the amplicons was performed on the Illumina HiSeq platform. The source study handled its data this way. PCR bias was computationally corrected using synthetic template baselines, reads within Hamming distance 2 were collapsed, and singletons that could not be merged were discarded. Reads were aligned against IMGT to assign V, D and J genes, CDR3 length and insertions or deletions at six rearrangement sites. Within each subset, clonotype counts were normalized to sorted cell number, and only after that were true diversity and Gini coefficients computed with the tcR R package. The overlap coefficient, calculated on TCRB nucleotide sequences, was used to measure repertoire sharing. Out-of-frame TCRB sequences from naive cells were analyzed as a proxy for the pre-selection repertoire. Drawn from immuneACCESS, this table holds only the in-frame rearrangements with V and J called that TCRdb kept. Clones are partly lost; checked studies trace under half to an unresolved V gene and leave the rest unexplained. The DNA was the basis for D and trimming; V, J and clone size are from that table. The sample table shows about 660,000 clones, and over 11% are seen once. Of the sample, just under 0.04% is held by the ten largest clones.

Each donor gave one peripheral blood draw, roughly 110 mL on average, collected into heparinised tubes. Naive, central memory, regulatory and stem cell-like memory CD4+ T cells were sorted on a BD FACSAria II using a panel including CD45RO, CCR7, CD25, CD127, CD95 and CD27. Every sorted population had a purity above 95%. PBMCs were separated immediately by Lymphoprep density gradient centrifugation and were stained directly, without being cultured. Samples were stained and sorted in pairs, with one healthy donor and one patient per experiment, so that batch effects were minimized. Only a few counts were recorded for this clone. Its recognized antigen is unknown. No base qualities exist here, and no much larger clone lies one base off it. CDR1 and CDR2, per the germline V gene, are MGHRA and YSYEKL. Counted from cysteine to phenylalanine, this CDR3 has 17 amino acids. The entry retains the CDR3 DNA only, 51 bases that are in frame from base 1. Trimming costs V 1 base and J 0 bases, and their ends lie 13 bases apart.

The chain links TRBV4-1 with TRBJ2-4; the D gene is not confidently resolved. The sequence was obtained from a man aged 18-30 years with type 1 diabetes. Source material: naive CD4+ T cells from blood. The sample's cell subset or site label, decoded: true naive CD4+ T cells. The CDR3 protein sequence reads: CASSQVLARLAKNIQYF. The nucleotide sequence reads TGCGCCAGCAGCCAAGTATTGGCTAGACTAGCCAAAAACATTCAGTACTTC.